This is a list of T cell receptor beta chains from one sample in a study of CD8+ T cells in alopecia areata. Profiling relied on immunoSEQ multiplex PCR, and the TCRdb table lists in-frame clones only, not all of them. Found here are about 110,000 clones, 45% to 60% of them singletons; the top ten hold roughly a quarter. Sequences were obtained from NKG2D-low CD8+ T cells sorted from blood. All receptors come from a human donor with alopecia areata. Each CDR3 is given without its conserved first and last residue. The order of the fields is V gene, J gene, CDR3 length, CDR3 protein.

v_call: TRBV4-1; j_call: TRBJ2-3; cdr3_length: 13; cdr3_aa: ASSPRIGSGDTQY
v_call: TRBV7-8; j_call: TRBJ2-3; cdr3_length: 8; cdr3_aa: ASQADTQY
v_call: TRBV7-8; j_call: TRBJ2-5; cdr3_length: 9; cdr3_aa: ASSLAENQY
v_call: TRBV29-1; j_call: TRBJ1-2; cdr3_length: 10; cdr3_aa: SVEKTSYGYT
v_call: TRBV27; j_call: TRBJ2-7; cdr3_length: 9; cdr3_aa: ASGTSYEQY
v_call: TRBV6-5; j_call: TRBJ2-1; cdr3_length: 12; cdr3_aa: ASSRDTQYNEQF
v_call: TRBV19; j_call: TRBJ2-7; cdr3_length: 9; cdr3_aa: ASSTRDQQY
v_call: TRBV6-5; j_call: TRBJ1-2; cdr3_length: 11; cdr3_aa: ASSYSRQDGYT
v_call: TRBV7-9; j_call: TRBJ2-3; cdr3_length: 13; cdr3_aa: ASSPRQGGTDTQY
v_call: TRBV6-6; j_call: TRBJ1-2; cdr3_length: 10; cdr3_aa: ASSSGNYGYT
v_call: TRBV29-1; j_call: TRBJ2-1; cdr3_length: 12; cdr3_aa: SVGLAGVLGEQF
v_call: TRBV15; j_call: TRBJ2-2; cdr3_length: 11; cdr3_aa: ATASKLTGELF
v_call: TRBV14; j_call: TRBJ1-1; cdr3_length: 12; cdr3_aa: ASSQEARVTEAF
v_call: TRBV27; j_call: TRBJ2-7; cdr3_length: 11; cdr3_aa: ASSSGQGGEQY
v_call: TRBV5-1; j_call: TRBJ2-3; cdr3_length: 13; cdr3_aa: ASSPERVDTDTQY
v_call: TRBV29-1; j_call: TRBJ2-4; cdr3_length: 9; cdr3_aa: SVVAKNIQY
v_call: TRBV29-1; j_call: TRBJ2-2; cdr3_length: 10; cdr3_aa: SAYFSTGELF
v_call: TRBV4-1; j_call: TRBJ2-1; cdr3_length: 10; cdr3_aa: ASSLSRNEQF
v_call: TRBV19; j_call: TRBJ2-4; cdr3_length: 11; cdr3_aa: ASSPSGKNIQY
v_call: TRBV5-6; j_call: TRBJ2-5; cdr3_length: 14; cdr3_aa: ASRADRDREQETQY
v_call: TRBV28; j_call: TRBJ1-5; cdr3_length: 13; cdr3_aa: ASRPPQGAYQPQH
v_call: TRBV7-9; j_call: TRBJ2-1; cdr3_length: 15; cdr3_aa: ASSQPRGLAPANEQF
v_call: TRBV9; j_call: TRBJ2-3; cdr3_length: 14; cdr3_aa: ASSVRASGSSDTQY
v_call: TRBV28; j_call: TRBJ2-7; cdr3_length: 14; cdr3_aa: ASSFAGRELPYEQY
v_call: TRBV5-1; j_call: TRBJ2-3; cdr3_length: 11; cdr3_aa: ASSLVDTDTQY
v_call: TRBV6-6; j_call: TRBJ2-7; cdr3_length: 11; cdr3_aa: ASSFPGSYEQY
v_call: TRBV14; j_call: TRBJ1-1; cdr3_length: 8; cdr3_aa: ASSQDVTF
v_call: TRBV4-1; j_call: TRBJ2-7; cdr3_length: 12; cdr3_aa: ASSPGQGSYEQY
v_call: TRBV28; j_call: TRBJ2-5; cdr3_length: 11; cdr3_aa: ASSGDSRETQY
v_call: TRBV2; j_call: TRBJ1-5; cdr3_length: 16; cdr3_aa: ASSEYGQWENSNQPQH
v_call: TRBV7-9; j_call: TRBJ2-7; cdr3_length: 12; cdr3_aa: ASSADGITYEQY
v_call: TRBV28; j_call: TRBJ2-7; cdr3_length: 13; cdr3_aa: ASSFVPDSSYEQY
v_call: TRBV10-3; j_call: TRBJ2-1; cdr3_length: 9; cdr3_aa: AISESGEQF
v_call: TRBV14; j_call: TRBJ2-3; cdr3_length: 12; cdr3_aa: ASSQERVGDTQY
v_call: TRBV5-1; j_call: TRBJ2-1; cdr3_length: 16; cdr3_aa: ASSTGLAGEFAYNEQF
v_call: TRBV14; j_call: TRBJ2-1; cdr3_length: 13; cdr3_aa: ASSQVAYSYNEQF
v_call: TRBV29-1; j_call: TRBJ1-2; cdr3_length: 15; cdr3_aa: SVVGPLNPRQGLGYT
v_call: TRBV15; j_call: TRBJ2-1; cdr3_length: 10; cdr3_aa: ATSREGGSQF
v_call: TRBV27; j_call: TRBJ2-1; cdr3_length: 10; cdr3_aa: ASSLSDNEQF
v_call: TRBV7-8; j_call: TRBJ2-7; cdr3_length: 14; cdr3_aa: ASSLIGQGFTFEQY
v_call: TRBV7-8; j_call: TRBJ2-2; cdr3_length: 19; cdr3_aa: ASSLIPGLAGGHANTGELF
v_call: TRBV6-6; j_call: TRBJ2-5; cdr3_length: 9; cdr3_aa: ATGRGETQY
v_call: TRBV10-2; j_call: TRBJ2-1; cdr3_length: 12; cdr3_aa: ATKDLSSYNEQF
v_call: TRBV13; j_call: TRBJ2-7; cdr3_length: 9; cdr3_aa: ARGGPGGQY
v_call: TRBV5-1; j_call: TRBJ1-4; cdr3_length: 12; cdr3_aa: ASSPDRINEKLF
v_call: TRBV29-1; j_call: TRBJ2-3; cdr3_length: 11; cdr3_aa: SVEGQGADTQY
v_call: TRBV14; j_call: TRBJ1-1; cdr3_length: 14; cdr3_aa: ASSPDRGLEGTEAF
v_call: TRBV7-9; j_call: TRBJ2-1; cdr3_length: 10; cdr3_aa: ASRLGGNEQF
v_call: TRBV7-6; j_call: TRBJ2-1; cdr3_length: 13; cdr3_aa: ASSRADRGWNEQF
v_call: TRBV27; j_call: TRBJ2-1; cdr3_length: 14; cdr3_aa: ASSFGLAVSPNEQF